The source of this TCR beta chain is a study of T cells in localized non-small cell lung cancer. Trimming left V 4 bases short and J 8 bases short, with 21 bases between. This CDR3 region has 16 residues. In germline, CDR1 is MNHEY, CDR2 SVGAGI. The assay was immunoSEQ multiplex PCR, and TCRdb's table has in-frame clones only and misses some. The table lists roughly 66,000 clones, around 90% of them singletons. The chain carries TRBV6-5 and TRBJ1-5, with D perhaps TRBD1 (5 bases). The clonotype originates from a woman aged 35-70 years with stage I lung adenocarcinoma. The sequenced sample was peripheral blood, obtained before any cancer treatment. CDR3 sequence reads: CASSLRGGRGIEPQHF. The DNA for the CDR3 is TGTGCCAGCAGTTTACGTGGAGGGAGGGGAATTGAGCCCCAGCATTTT.